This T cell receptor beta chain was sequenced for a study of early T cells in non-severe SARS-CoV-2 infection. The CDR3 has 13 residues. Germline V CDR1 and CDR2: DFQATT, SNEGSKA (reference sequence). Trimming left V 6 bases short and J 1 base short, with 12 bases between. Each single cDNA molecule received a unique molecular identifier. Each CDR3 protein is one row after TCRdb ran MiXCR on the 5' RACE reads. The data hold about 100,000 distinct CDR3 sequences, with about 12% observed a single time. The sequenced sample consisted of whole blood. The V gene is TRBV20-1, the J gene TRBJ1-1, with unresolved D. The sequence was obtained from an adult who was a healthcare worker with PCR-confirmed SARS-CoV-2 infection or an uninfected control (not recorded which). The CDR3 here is CSAAGSSNTEAFF. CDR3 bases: TGCAGTGCGGCTGGGAGTTCGAACACTGAAGCTTTCTTT.